The clone carrying this TCR beta chain has ten or more counts. Antigen unknown. The same CDR3 arises from other DNA sequences in this sample as well. This specimen belongs to a study of a mutant IDH1 vaccine in newly diagnosed glioma. Across the whole study: Treated patients had a mean age of 40.4 years and a roughly 62% male, 37.5% female split.

Time point here: week 11, during vaccination. A single vaccine dose contained 300 ug of mutant IDH1 20-mer peptide, and topical imiquimod was used with it. New astrocytomas of WHO grade 3 or 4 that were IDH1-mutant and ATRX-lost were found in the donors. Assay used: immunoSEQ multiplex PCR; TCRdb lists only in-frame clones, some missing. Altogether roughly 120,000 clones are present, about four fifths being singletons, with the ten largest covering around 5.5%. Germline assignment: CDR1 SGHKS and CDR2 YYEKEE (reference sequence). The CDR3 sequence is 13 residues long. Deletions cut 0 bases from V and 2 bases from J, with 5 bases between.

V and J are TRBV5-5 and TRBJ1-2; D gene ambiguous. The material was PBMCs, obtained from a glioma patient whose treatment included an IDH1 peptide vaccine. The origin of this receptor is a middle-aged man with glioma. In DNA form, the CDR3 reads TGTGCCAGCAGCTTGGAGGTGAACTATGGCTACACCTTC. It translates to CASSLEVNYGYTF.